Listed below are T cell receptor beta chains from one sample, sequenced in a study of blood T cell repertoires in COVID-19. Profiling relied on immunoSEQ multiplex PCR, and the TCRdb table lists in-frame clones only, not all of them. The table has more than 150,000 clones, around 90% seen once; the top ten hold roughly 2.5%. Sequencing was performed on peripheral blood. These receptors all stem from a man aged 40-49 years with active or convalescent COVID-19. Both conserved end residues are trimmed from each CDR3. Fields, in order: J gene, V gene, CDR3 protein.

j_gene: TRBJ2-5; v_gene: TRBV2; CDR3aa: ASSRSYSGGNQETQY
j_gene: TRBJ2-2; v_gene: TRBV7-9; CDR3aa: ASSPRQGFLELF
j_gene: TRBJ1-6; v_gene: TRBV7-3; CDR3aa: ASSLAGPNSPLH
j_gene: TRBJ1-1; v_gene: TRBV29-1; CDR3aa: SVRDRGGTEAF
j_gene: TRBJ1-4; v_gene: TRBV18; CDR3aa: ASSPSPDRGEKLF
j_gene: TRBJ2-7; v_gene: TRBV20-1; CDR3aa: SARDAGEQY
j_gene: TRBJ1-5; v_gene: TRBV15; CDR3aa: ATSSSRGGQPQH
j_gene: TRBJ1-2; v_gene: TRBV3-1/TRBV3-2; CDR3aa: ASSQDGGATNGYT
j_gene: TRBJ1-1; v_gene: TRBV5-1; CDR3aa: ASSRGQPNEAF
j_gene: TRBJ2-2; v_gene: TRBV9; CDR3aa: ASSGTVANTGELF
j_gene: TRBJ1-4; v_gene: TRBV19; CDR3aa: ASSSRSSEKLF
j_gene: TRBJ1-2; v_gene: TRBV7-8; CDR3aa: ASSLDSRGYT
j_gene: TRBJ2-5; v_gene: TRBV7-9; CDR3aa: ASSPGQTKETQY
j_gene: TRBJ2-7; v_gene: TRBV11-2; CDR3aa: ASSSPRIAVREQY
j_gene: TRBJ1-4; v_gene: TRBV6-6; CDR3aa: ASSRDRGREKLF
j_gene: TRBJ2-7; v_gene: TRBV6-1; CDR3aa: ASSETVSYEQY
j_gene: TRBJ2-2; v_gene: TRBV2; CDR3aa: ASTMYRDTGELF
j_gene: TRBJ2-1; v_gene: TRBV5-1; CDR3aa: ASSLVSSGDNEQF
j_gene: TRBJ1-2; v_gene: TRBV5-4; CDR3aa: ASIRQGSANYGYT
j_gene: TRBJ1-2; v_gene: TRBV7-8; CDR3aa: ASSPGGRGANYGYT
j_gene: TRBJ1-2; v_gene: TRBV3-1/TRBV3-2; CDR3aa: ASSQDPGQKGGYT
j_gene: TRBJ1-5; v_gene: TRBV30; CDR3aa: AYGQTNQPQH
j_gene: TRBJ2-1; v_gene: TRBV4-1; CDR3aa: ASSHLSGFPYNEQF
j_gene: TRBJ1-5; v_gene: TRBV3-1/TRBV3-2; CDR3aa: ASSQEPGGHQPQH
j_gene: TRBJ1-5; v_gene: TRBV24-1; CDR3aa: ATSLNGQPQH
j_gene: TRBJ1-1; v_gene: TRBV30; CDR3aa: AWRRGGQNTEAF
j_gene: TRBJ2-2; v_gene: TRBV7-3; CDR3aa: ASSRGQGKTGELF
j_gene: TRBJ1-6; v_gene: TRBV7-3; CDR3aa: ASSLGTTNSPLH
j_gene: TRBJ2-2; v_gene: TRBV24-1; CDR3aa: ATSGVTSGGAWDTGELF
j_gene: TRBJ2-7; v_gene: TRBV6-2/TRBV6-3; CDR3aa: ASSYGAPGSSPYEQY
j_gene: TRBJ1-2; v_gene: TRBV27; CDR3aa: ASSLSMVGAFGGYT
j_gene: TRBJ2-7; v_gene: TRBV15; CDR3aa: ATSRAARGYEQY
j_gene: TRBJ2-7; v_gene: TRBV7-6; CDR3aa: ASSPGTYEQY
j_gene: TRBJ1-2; v_gene: TRBV6-6; CDR3aa: ASSYQGQDGYT
j_gene: TRBJ1-6; v_gene: TRBV28; CDR3aa: ASSLLLRQWNSPLH
j_gene: TRBJ2-5; v_gene: TRBV7-9; CDR3aa: ASSPDSEGQY
j_gene: TRBJ1-2; v_gene: TRBV3-1/TRBV3-2; CDR3aa: ASSHPGSRDGPGGGYT
j_gene: TRBJ2-5; v_gene: TRBV5-1; CDR3aa: ASSWGTGEETQY
j_gene: TRBJ2-2; v_gene: TRBV5-8; CDR3aa: ASSLVPAGELF
j_gene: TRBJ2-7; v_gene: TRBV16; CDR3aa: ASSQWGLTEQY